This T cell receptor beta chain comes out of a study of cytomegalovirus exposure and HLA in healthy donors. Study-level points and caveats: Later on, a genetic analysis was performed. It linked a missense variant in DCLRE1C with V- and J-gene trimming of TCR beta. Productive status was seen about 87% or about 30% of the time for most TCR beta V segments in an earlier analysis. Common viral pathogens seemed to be connected with several of the most significant clusters, according to a later analysis. Analysis performed later found more than 15,000 TCR beta sequences associated with HLA alleles at 0.05 false discovery rate.

A multiplex PCR was run with 60 Vbeta primers and 13 Jbeta primers. Data came from immunoSEQ multiplex PCR; TCRdb stores just in-frame clones and leaves some out. The data hold approximately 190,000 clones, with over 65% observed a single time. Turning to this clone: The antigen is undetermined.

The CDR3 totals 14 residues. Looked up from germline, CDR1 is SNHLY and CDR2 is FYNNEI. The junction had 5 bases not matched to a gene; V was cut back by 2 bases and J by 4 bases. This TCR was sampled from a woman in her forties or fifties in good health and CMV-seropositive. Sequences were obtained from PBMCs. The chain couples TRBV2 to TRBJ2-7; 7 nucleotides agree with TRBD1. The CDR3 loop is CASSERQGLYEQYF. Here the CDR3 DNA reads TGTGCCAGCAGTGAAAGACAGGGCCTGTACGAGCAGTACTTC.